The clone carrying this T cell receptor (beta chain) was recorded a few times. PCR primers comprised 60 Vbeta and 13 Jbeta primers. The method was immunoSEQ multiplex PCR; TCRdb's version includes in-frame clones alone and lacks a portion of them. The sample has 110,000 to 150,000 clones; around two thirds are singletons. Germline V gives CDR1 SGHTA, CDR2 FQGNSA. With V trimmed by 5 bases and J by 2 bases, 6 bases remained unmatched. The length of the CDR3 is 15 residues. These data are taken from a study of cytomegalovirus exposure and HLA in healthy donors. Material for sequencing was PBMCs. This sequence originates from a man between 18 and 35 years old in good health and CMV-seropositive. The rearrangement joins TRBV7-2 to TRBJ2-5; TRBD2 aligns across 9 bases. CDR3 in amino acids: CASSPGTSRQETQYF. The CDR3 DNA is TGTGCCAGCAGCCCTGGGACTAGCAGACAAGAGACCCAGTACTTC.